This is a list of T cell receptor beta chains from one sample in a study of control samples from healthy donors and cancer patients. Sequencing was performed with immunoSEQ multiplex PCR; in TCRdb, only in-frame clones are kept and a portion is missing. The profile shows nearly 200,000 clones, about 90% of them singletons. The material sequenced was blood. The origin of the receptors is a man aged 25-45 years in good health. Each CDR3 is given with its conserved first and last residue. The D gene is left open where the match is weak. Clone size appears in some rows only: once, few, many, or a class for an expanded clone.

length	size	D	V	J	DNA	CDR3
16	once	TRBD1	TRBV7-8	TRBJ1-2	TGTGCCAGCAGCCTTACCGGGACAGGCTATAACTATGGCTACACCTTC	CASSLTGTGYNYGYTF
14	once	.	TRBV11-2	TRBJ2-1	TGTGCCAGCAGCTTAGCGGGGTTCATCAATGAGCAGTTCTTC	CASSLAGFINEQFF
14	.	.	TRBV6-5	TRBJ1-6	TGTGCCACTCGTTACTCCCTCAGGGATTCACCCCTCCACTTT	CATRYSLRDSPLHF
12	.	.	TRBV12-3/TRBV12-4	TRBJ2-2	TGTGCCAGCAGTCAGTACCCGTTATGGCTGTTTTTT	CASSQYPLWLFF
14	.	TRBD1	TRBV5-4	TRBJ2-3	TGTGCCAGCAGCTGGGACAGGGGCACAGATACGCAGTATTTT	CASSWDRGTDTQYF
12	.	TRBD1	TRBV12-3/TRBV12-4	TRBJ2-7	TGTGCCAGCAGTACAGGGGTCTACGAGCAGTACTTC	CASSTGVYEQYF
16	.	.	TRBV24-1	TRBJ1-5	TGTGCCACCAGTGAAGCTAAGGCCAGCCTGAATCAGCCCCAGCATTTT	CATSEAKASLNQPQHF
16	.	.	TRBV5-1	TRBJ2-7	TGCGCCAGCAGCTTGGTTCGGGGGGCCAGCTCCTACGAGCAGTACTTC	CASSLVRGASSYEQYF
13	once	.	TRBV2	TRBJ1-2	TGTGCCAGCATGGCAGGGGTTAACTATGGCTACACCTTC	CASMAGVNYGYTF
15	.	TRBD1	TRBV5-8	TRBJ1-2	TGTGCCAGCAGCTTGGCAGGGGGGGAGAACTATGGCTACACCTTC	CASSLAGGENYGYTF
15	once	TRBD1	TRBV9	TRBJ1-4	TGTGCCAGCAGCCCCCGACAGGGGGCTAATGAAAAACTGTTTTTT	CASSPRQGANEKLFF
16	.	.	TRBV2	TRBJ1-2	TGTGCCAGCAGCGAGAACCTCCGGACGGGTAACTATGGCTACACCTTC	CASSENLRTGNYGYTF
14	.	TRBD2	TRBV5-6	TRBJ2-6	TGTGCCAGCAGCTCCCCTAGCGGGGGCGGCGTCCTGACTTTC	CASSSPSGGGVLTF
13	.	.	TRBV11-3	TRBJ2-3	TGTGCCAGCAGCTTCCGGAGCACAGATACGCAGTATTTT	CASSFRSTDTQYF
14	.	.	TRBV19	TRBJ1-5	TGTGCCAGTAGTGCCCAAGTTGTCAATCAGCCCCAGCATTTT	CASSAQVVNQPQHF
14	.	.	TRBV6-5	TRBJ1-6	TGTGCCAGCATTCAAGACATTTATAATTCACCCCTCCACTTT	CASIQDIYNSPLHF
11	.	.	TRBV6-2/TRBV6-3	TRBJ2-4	TGTGCCAGCAGCCAAGGAAACATTCAGTACTTC	CASSQGNIQYF
16	.	.	TRBV21-1	TRBJ2-3	TGTGCCAGCATTTCGGGACGGCAGAGAAGCACAGATACGCAGTATTTT	CASISGRQRSTDTQYF
15	.	.	TRBV6-2/TRBV6-3	TRBJ1-2	TGTGCCAGCAGTTTTTCGGACAGAGAGCCCTATGGCTACACCTTC	CASSFSDREPYGYTF
19	once	TRBD2	TRBV4-2	TRBJ2-7	TGTGCCAGCAGCCAAGATGTATCATCGGGGGGGGTTTACGCCTACGAGCAGTACTTC	CASSQDVSSGGVYAYEQYF
16	once	.	TRBV12-2	TRBJ2-3	TGTCCACCCTGGGAGGGGACGGGGGGGGGCACAGATACGCAGTATTTT	CPPWEGTGGGTDTQYF
16	once	TRBD1	TRBV12-5	TRBJ1-6	TGTGCTAGTGGTCTGGGACAGGGGCAAGATAATTCACCCCTCCACTTT	CASGLGQGQDNSPLHF
15	.	.	TRBV5-5	TRBJ2-7	TGTGCCAGCAGCTTGGTGGGGACTCAAGCCTACGAGCAGTACTTC	CASSLVGTQAYEQYF
16	.	.	TRBV7-2	TRBJ2-1	TGTGCCAGCAGCGCGAGGTTGTTGAGCTCCTACAATGAGCAGTTCTTC	CASSARLLSSYNEQFF
14	.	.	TRBV6-5	TRBJ1-6	TGTGCCAGCTCCGAATCCTACAGAAATTCACCCCTCCACTTT	CASSESYRNSPLHF
15	.	TRBD2	TRBV9	TRBJ2-3	TGTGCCAGCAGCCCATTTGTTGCGGGGGGAGATACGCAGTATTTT	CASSPFVAGGDTQYF
17	.	TRBD2	TRBV2	TRBJ2-2	TGTGCCAGCAGTGAAGGGCTAGCGGGGGGAAGGACCGGGGAGCTGTTTTTT	CASSEGLAGGRTGELFF
15	.	.	TRBV7-8	TRBJ1-1	TGTGCCAGCAGCTTAAAGACAGCTATGAACACTGAAGCTTTCTTT	CASSLKTAMNTEAFF
14	once	.	TRBV18	TRBJ1-5	TGTGCCAGCTCAGGGGACCGCTACAATCAGCCCCAGCATTTT	CASSGDRYNQPQHF
16	few	TRBD2	TRBV7-2	TRBJ2-7	TGTGCCAGCACCCTAACGGGGGCGGGGGGGCAGTACGAGCAGTACTTC	CASTLTGAGGQYEQYF
15	.	TRBD1	TRBV6-5	TRBJ2-7	TGTGCCAGTAGAGGGACGAACGGGACAGCCTACGAGCAGTACTTC	CASRGTNGTAYEQYF
12	.	.	TRBV5-5	TRBJ2-2	TGTGCCAGCAGCCTAATCTCCGGGGAGCTGTTTTTT	CASSLISGELFF
15	.	.	TRBV4-1	TRBJ1-2	TGCGCCAGCAGCCGAGCCGAGCCAGACACGTATGGCTACACCTTC	CASSRAEPDTYGYTF
14	.	TRBD2	TRBV30	TRBJ2-1	TGTGCCTGCAACGCCGGGACTAGCATCGATGAGCAGTTCTTC	CACNAGTSIDEQFF
16	.	TRBD1	TRBV7-9	TRBJ1-2	TGTGCCAGCAGCTTAGCCACCGGGACAGGGGGCTATGGCTACACCTTC	CASSLATGTGGYGYTF
16	.	TRBD2	TRBV10-1	TRBJ2-7	TGCGCCAGCAGTGAGTCGGCTAGCGGGGGTCCCTACGAGCAGTACTTC	CASSESASGGPYEQYF
15	.	.	TRBV15	TRBJ1-5	TGTGCCACCAGCAGAGATCTGATCAGGAATCAGCCCCAGCATTTT	CATSRDLIRNQPQHF
13	.	.	TRBV7-2	TRBJ2-4	TGTGCCAGCAGCTTAGATAGGGGCTCCATTCAGTACTTC	CASSLDRGSIQYF
14	.	.	TRBV27	TRBJ1-1	TGTGCCAGCAGTTATGGGGCCCCGAACACTGAAGCTTTCTTT	CASSYGAPNTEAFF
15	.	TRBD1	TRBV9	TRBJ1-3	TGTGCCAGCAGCGTAGAGACAGGGGAAGGAAACACCATATATTTT	CASSVETGEGNTIYF
14	.	.	TRBV11-2	TRBJ1-4	TGTGCCAGCAGCTCCCGGACATCAGGAGAAAAACTGTTTTTT	CASSSRTSGEKLFF
15	.	.	TRBV5-1	TRBJ1-4	TGCGCCAGCAGCAATCACGCCCTGAACGAAGAAAAACTGTTTTTT	CASSNHALNEEKLFF
15	.	.	TRBV6-5	TRBJ2-1	TGTGCCAGCACCCAGGGACCGAACCCCTACAATGAGCAGTTCTTC	CASTQGPNPYNEQFF